The clone carrying this T cell receptor beta chain was picked up one time. As yet, its antigen is unknown. The CDR3 runs 14 residues. Germline assignment: CDR1 SGHNT and CDR2 YENEEA. Trimming took off 1 base at V and 5 bases at J, with 12 bases between the two ends. The record originates from a study of T cell responses to AZD1222 COVID-19 vaccine. Study-wide results and limits: Increases in Spike-specific TCR breadth and depth were seen after two AZD1222 doses. No repertoire was sampled before or during the peak T cell response, only after it. Donors were chiefly white British, with a greater number of females, and clonal diversity was perhaps underestimated.

Using immunoSEQ multiplex PCR, the repertoire was profiled, and TCRdb retains in-frame clones only, with some absent. The sample yields about 90,000 clones, around nine tenths seen once. The sequence was collected from an adult in good health. Sample: peripheral blood, taken on day 0 of MenACWY control vaccination. This chain connects TRBV11-3 to TRBJ2-7, with TRBD2 as a possible D gene (5 bases). The CDR3 DNA reads as TGTGCCAGCAGCTTAGGAGGGAATACCCACGAGCAGTACTTC. Translating gives CASSLGGNTHEQYF.